A selection of T cell receptor beta chains follows, all from one sample in a study of blood T cell repertoires in COVID-19. Data came from immunoSEQ multiplex PCR; TCRdb stores just in-frame clones and leaves some out. The sample records 250,000 or so clones, roughly 90% being singletons. The specimen was peripheral blood. Receptor source: a woman in her thirties with active or convalescent COVID-19. Each CDR3 is given with its conserved first and last residue. D genes are given only for firm matches. A clone size is listed for some rows: how often the clone was seen (once, few, many), or a class if it is expanded.

few TRBD1 TRBJ1-5 TRBV6-5 TGTGCCAGCAGTATACAGGGGGCCAGCAATCAGCCCCAGCATTTT CASSIQGASNQPQHF
- - TRBJ1-1 TRBV2 TGTGCCAGCAGTGACGGTGCGGGGGCGAACACTGAAGCTTTCTTT CASSDGAGANTEAFF
- TRBD1 TRBJ2-3 TRBV5-4 TGTGCCAGCAGCCCCAGGGGGCGAGGGCTCGTCGGTGGATCAGATACGCAGTATTTT CASSPRGRGLVGGSDTQYF
- - TRBJ2-7 TRBV7-9 TGTGCCAGCCCACAAGGAGACTCTGCTGTCGACGAGCAGTACTTC CASPQGDSAVDEQYF
- - TRBJ2-1 TRBV10-3 TGTGCCGCCAGCGGGCCGTCCTACAATGAGCAGTTCTTC CAASGPSYNEQFF
- - TRBJ1-6 TRBV6-1 TGTGCCAGCAGTGAACTTAGCGTGTGGGATTCACCCCTCCACTTT CASSELSVWDSPLHF
- TRBD1 TRBJ2-2 TRBV5-6 TGTGCCAGCAGCTTGGGGGGACAGAAAATGGCCGGGGAGCTGTTTTTT CASSLGGQKMAGELFF
- TRBD2 TRBJ2-2 TRBV19 TGTGCCAGTAGTACGCTAGCGGGGGGCCTTGTCGGGGAGCTGTTTTTT CASSTLAGGLVGELFF
- TRBD1 TRBJ2-2 TRBV6-1 TGTGCCAGCAGTGAAGCGCTTTTGGGACAGGGTGACGCCGGGGAGCTGTTTTTT CASSEALLGQGDAGELFF
- TRBD2 TRBJ2-7 TRBV15 TGTGCCACCAGCAGGACGACTAGCGGGGGGTCCTTAACCTACGAGCAGTACTTC CATSRTTSGGSLTYEQYF
- TRBD1 TRBJ1-3 TRBV4-3 TGCGCCAGCAGCCTGAACGCCGGGACAGGGATCTCTGGAAACACCATATATTTT CASSLNAGTGISGNTIYF
- TRBD1 TRBJ1-6 TRBV6-2/TRBV6-3 TGTGCCAGCAGTTACCCGGGACAGCCGGTTCGTTCACCCCTCCACTTT CASSYPGQPVRSPLHF
- - TRBJ2-5 TRBV30 TGTGCCTTGGTGGCGGGGGCCGGGGAGACCCAGTACTTC CALVAGAGETQYF
- - TRBJ1-3 TRBV6-5 TGTGCCAGCGAGCAGGGTTCTGGAAACACCATATATTTT CASEQGSGNTIYF
once TRBD1 TRBJ1-4 TRBV7-2 TGTGCCAGCAGCACCCGGGACAGACTTAATGAAAAACTGTTTTTT CASSTRDRLNEKLFF
- - TRBJ1-1 TRBV19 TGTGCCAGTAGTATATTGTGGACAGCGAACACTGAAGCTTTCTTT CASSILWTANTEAFF
- - TRBJ1-6 TRBV28 TGTGCCAGCAGGGGAGAGTCCTATAATTCACCCCTCCACTTT CASRGESYNSPLHF
- TRBD1 TRBJ1-1 TRBV29-1 TGCAGCGTTGGACAGGGGAACACTGAAGCTTTCTTT CSVGQGNTEAFF
- TRBD1 TRBJ1-1 TRBV18 TGTGCCAGCTCACCCTATAGGACAGGGGCTCAGAACACTGAAGCTTTCTTT CASSPYRTGAQNTEAFF
once - TRBJ1-4 TRBV21-1 TGTGCCAGCAGGCGGGGGGCAACTAATGAAAAACTGTTTTTT CASRRGATNEKLFF
- TRBD1 TRBJ1-1 TRBV18 TGTGCCAGCTCCCGTGGACAGGGGAACACTGAAGCTTTCTTT CASSRGQGNTEAFF
- TRBD2 TRBJ2-7 TRBV30 TGTGCCTGGAGGTTTGATCGGGGGGGCTACGAGCAGTACTTC CAWRFDRGGYEQYF
- - TRBJ1-1 TRBV28 TGTGCCAGCAGCTCGTCGAACACTGAAGCTTTCTTT CASSSSNTEAFF
- TRBD2 TRBJ2-2 TRBV9 TGTGCCAGCAGCGTTAGCGGGGGATTCACCGGGGAGCTGTTTTTT CASSVSGGFTGELFF
- TRBD2 TRBJ2-7 TRBV7-2 TGTGCCAGCAGCTTAGTAGGTCTAGCGGGTGAGGGGGAGCAGTACTTC CASSLVGLAGEGEQYF
- - TRBJ1-2 TRBV9 TGTGCCAGCAGCGCGCCGAGAGGCCTACCGGGTGGCTACACCTTC CASSAPRGLPGGYTF
- - TRBJ1-1 TRBV29-1 TGCAGCGCGGGGGTCGGTTCTCGGTGGGCTTTCTTT CSAGVGSRWAFF
- TRBD2 TRBJ2-7 TRBV9 TGTGCCAGCAGCGTAGCTAGCGGCCCCTACGAGCAGTACTTC CASSVASGPYEQYF
- TRBD1 TRBJ1-2 TRBV7-2 TGTGCCAGCAGCCCCCGGGACAGGGCCAACTATGGCTACACCTTC CASSPRDRANYGYTF
- - TRBJ1-4 TRBV5-4 TGTGCCAGCAGCTTCCGGGGAGCGGGAAAACTGTTTTTT CASSFRGAGKLFF
- - TRBJ1-1 TRBV30 TGTGCCTGGAGTGTGCCCCTCGGGGGGCTGAACACTGAAGCTTTCTTT CAWSVPLGGLNTEAFF
- TRBD2 TRBJ2-7 TRBV28 TGTGCCACTAGACTAGCGGGGCACTACGAGCAGTACTTC CATRLAGHYEQYF
- - TRBJ2-3 TRBV2 TGTGCCAGCAGTGACGTCGGGGGTTCCTTAGATACGCAGTATTTT CASSDVGGSLDTQYF
- TRBD2 TRBJ2-3 TRBV2 TGTGCCAGCAGTTGGACTAGCGGTAGCACAGATACGCAGTATTTT CASSWTSGSTDTQYF
- TRBD2 TRBJ2-3 TRBV7-2 TGTGCCAGCAGCGAAGTAGCGGGGCGCACAGATACGCAGTATTTT CASSEVAGRTDTQYF
- TRBD1 TRBJ2-5 TRBV11-2 TGTGCCAGCAGCCCCACAGGGGACCAAGAGACCCAGTACTTC CASSPTGDQETQYF
- TRBD1 TRBJ1-2 TRBV4-1 TGCGCCAGCAGCCAAGATTTAAGGCGCCAGGCAGGGGGTGACTATGGCTACACCTTC CASSQDLRRQAGGDYGYTF
- - TRBJ1-2 TRBV3-1/TRBV3-2 TGTGCCAGCAGCCAAATAGAGAGGGAGAAAGGCTACACCTTC CASSQIEREKGYTF
- - TRBJ1-6 TRBV18 TGTGCCAGCTCACCATCCACAGGAATTAACTATAATTCACCCCTCCACTTT CASSPSTGINYNSPLHF
- - TRBJ1-1 TRBV4-3 TGCGCCAGCAGCCAAGCCCAGAACACTGAAGCTTTCTTT CASSQAQNTEAFF
- - TRBJ2-1 TRBV4-3 TGCGCCAGCAGCCCGACGACAGACCCCTACAATGAGCAGTTCTTC CASSPTTDPYNEQFF
- - TRBJ1-3 TRBV13 TGTGCCAGCAGCTCGACAGGAGCTGGAAACACCATATATTTT CASSSTGAGNTIYF
- - TRBJ2-5 TRBV7-9 TGTGCCAGCAACTCTTACCAAGAGACCCAGTACTTC CASNSYQETQYF
- - TRBJ2-5 TRBV29-1 TGCAGCGTTGGAACAGGACAAGAGACCCAGTACTTC CSVGTGQETQYF
- - TRBJ2-1 TRBV5-1 TGCGCCAGCAGCTTGGGGAGCTCCTACAATGAGCAGTTCTTC CASSLGSSYNEQFF
- TRBD1 TRBJ1-6 TRBV5-6 TGTGCCAGCAGCCCCCGGGACAGGGTCAATTCACCCCTCCACTTT CASSPRDRVNSPLHF
- - TRBJ2-7 TRBV5-1 TGCGCCAGCAGCTTGGGGCGGGAGCAGTACTTC CASSLGREQYF
- - TRBJ2-1 TRBV7-2 TGTGCCAGCAGCTTAGGGGGGGGCCTGATGAATGAGCAGTTCTTC CASSLGGGLMNEQFF
few TRBD1 TRBJ2-7 TRBV7-9 TGTGCCAGCAGCTTCTCGGACAGGAGCGAGCAGTACTTC CASSFSDRSEQYF
- TRBD1 TRBJ1-3 TRBV18 TGTGCCAGCTCACCATTCAGGACAGGGTCTGGAATGGGTGGAAACACCATATATTTT CASSPFRTGSGMGGNTIYF
once TRBD2 TRBJ2-5 TRBV9 TGTGCCAGCAGCGTAGGTGCAGCGGGGGGCCAAGAGACCCAGTACTTC CASSVGAAGGQETQYF
- - TRBJ1-2 TRBV28 TGTGCCAGCAGTCCCATAAGCCGGGATTTCTATGGCTACACCTTC CASSPISRDFYGYTF
- - TRBJ2-5 TRBV10-3 TGTGCCATCAGTGAGCTGGGGCGGGAGACCCAGTACTTC CAISELGRETQYF
- TRBD1 TRBJ2-7 TRBV6-5 TGTGCCAGCCTCCGGGACAGGGGGGTGGGCGAGCAGTACTTC CASLRDRGVGEQYF
few TRBD1 TRBJ1-1 TRBV29-1 TGCAGCGCCCAATTTGGGACAGGGACTGAAGCTTTCTTT CSAQFGTGTEAFF
- - TRBJ1-1 TRBV4-3 TGCGCCAGCAGCCAAGTAAGAGGAGGAAACACTGAAGCTTTCTTT CASSQVRGGNTEAFF
- - TRBJ1-1 TRBV5-1 TGCGCCAGCATCCCGGACGCGGGGAACACTGAAGCTTTCTTT CASIPDAGNTEAFF
once TRBD1 TRBJ1-1 TRBV6-5 TGTGCCAGCACTCGTGGACAGGGAACATTAGGAGCTTTCTTT CASTRGQGTLGAFF
- TRBD2 TRBJ2-5 TRBV2 TGTGCCAGCAGTGAGGGCCTAGCGGGGACCCAGTACTTC CASSEGLAGTQYF